This T cell receptor (beta chain) is drawn from a study of blood T cell repertoires in COVID-19 (dated by TCRdb to about 2020). For the study in its entirety: Samples from collaborators originated in the United States, Italy and Spain and spanned both the acute and convalescent phases of COVID-19. The repertoires were made available in a free public database intended to serve as a resource for research on the immune response to SARS-CoV-2. Subjects who had been exposed to COVID-19, were actively infected with it, or had recovered from it provided the deeply sampled blood TCRbeta repertoires that made up the dataset. Where available, HLA class I and class II types were taken from metadata supplied by the sample provider and were not determined by assay-based typing. Samples were obtained from the ongoing ImmuneRACE study (first 160 participants) and from some 1,200 subjects provided by 6 global collaborators. The sample metadata nearly always contained a de-identified subject ID, COVID-19 status, age in years and sex. The prospective study material was composed of cDNA or gDNA derived from T cells, B-cell-depleted T cells, or PBMCs.

Collaborating institutions collected whole blood in K2EDTA tubes following their own protocols. For TCRbeta analysis, collaborators shipped samples as frozen whole blood, isolated PBMCs, or DNA extracted from either of those sample types. The immunoSEQ Assay, a bias-controlled multiplex PCR, was used to amplify TCRbeta CDR3 regions from genomic DNA. Turning to the authors' computational methods: The number of nucleated cells in each sample was estimated from the amplification of reference gene primers within the assay. To quantify the absolute abundance of each unique TCRbeta CDR3 rearrangement, sequence reads were collapsed and filtered. For each sample, productive Simpson clonality was calculated as the square root of Simpson's diversity index across productive rearrangements. As stored in TCRdb, this immuneACCESS dataset retains in-frame rearrangements with V and J assigned. A fraction of the clones does not appear; measured against another copy, unresolved V genes explain less than half of the discrepancy, and the remainder lacks a known reason. That table furnishes V, J and clone size, whereas the DNA furnished D and trimming. This sample has 150,000 to 200,000 clones in its table, and 84% of those were observed once. The ten largest clonotypes hold roughly 3% of the sample.

About this clone: Its antigen is currently not known. No per-base quality is available; no much larger clone lies one base away.

General findings and caveats noted by the study authors: How much clinical and demographic metadata was included differed by source and by participant, and the metadata was provided uncurated.

According to the germline V gene, CDR1 reads SNHLY and CDR2 reads FYNNEI. There are 13 amino acids in the CDR3, from cysteine to phenylalanine inclusive. The DNA shown is the 39-base CDR3, in frame from base 1. V was cut back by 4 bases and J by 4 bases, leaving a gap of 8 bases between them. The V gene is TRBV2 and the J gene is TRBJ2-1; the D gene is perhaps TRBD1, from 6 matching bases. Sequences were obtained from peripheral blood. This TCR was recovered from a human donor with acute or convalescent COVID-19. The donor label of this sample is uncertain. Read as DNA, the sequence is TGTGCCAGCAGTGTCGGACAGTACAATGAGCAGTTCTTC. It specifies CASSVGQYNEQFF. Joined to the reference TRBV2 and TRBJ2-1 proteins, this CDR3 gives the full variable domain: EPEVTQTPSHQVTQMGQEVILRCVPISNHLYFYWYRQILGQKVEFLVSFYNNEISEKSEIFDDQFSVERPDGSNFTLKIRSTKLEDSAMYFCASSVGQYNEQFFGPGTRLTVL.